This note documents a single TCR beta chain sequence. No antigen is known for it. Germline lookup yields CDR1 SEHNR and CDR2 FQNEAQ (reference sequence). This CDR3 comprises 12 residues. V lost 3 bases, J lost 4 bases, and 0 bases stayed unmatched. Each sample had two DNA replicates, 0.5 ug blood or around 1.6 ug tissue. Using immunoSEQ multiplex PCR, the repertoire was profiled, and TCRdb retains in-frame clones only, with some absent. The top ten clones hold 3.5% of a sample with some 72,000 clones, 65% to 80% of them seen once. The data were taken from a study of early stage breast cancer tumors. Overall study: ER+/PR+/HER2- status applied to about 70% of the 16 invasive breast tumors. Study outcomes and limitations: Tumors had around 2.5-fold higher T cell density than normal breast.

Sequences were obtained from blood. The source of this sequence is a person aged 60 to 70 with breast cancer. The J gene is TRBJ2-7, the V gene TRBV7-9, with TRBD1 matching over 7 bases. Here the CDR3 reads CASSLTGYEQYF. The CDR3, as DNA: TGTGCCAGCAGCTTGACAGGGTACGAGCAGTACTTC.